This T cell receptor (beta chain) comes out of a study of T cell changes during pregnancy in multiple sclerosis. J gave up 10 bases and V 5 bases, and 7 bases lay outside the gene matches. Germline V gene data show CDR1 as SGHRS and CDR2 as YFSETQ. This CDR3 spans 14 amino acids. The assay was immunoSEQ multiplex PCR, and TCRdb's table has in-frame clones only and misses some. The sample contains about 60,000 clones, more than 75% of which appear only once. The origin of this receptor is a female donor with multiple sclerosis, enrolled in a pregnancy study. This chain links TRBV5-1 with TRBJ1-6; 9 nucleotides line up with TRBD1. The sequences come from peripheral blood, collected in the second trimester of pregnancy. The CDR3: CASRRDRAGSPLHF. CDR3 nucleotide sequence: TGCGCCAGCAGGCGGGACAGGGCTGGGTCACCCCTCCACTTT.